These 26 T cell receptor beta chains originate from one sample sequenced in a study of cytomegalovirus exposure and HLA in healthy donors. With 60 Vbeta and 13 Jbeta primers, the PCR was carried out. Profiled with immunoSEQ multiplex PCR; TCRdb holds only in-frame clones, not every one. The sample holds roughly 300,000 clones, about nine tenths seen once. Sequenced sample: PBMCs. All receptors come from a man in his forties or fifties in good health and CMV-seropositive.

The gene calls are TRBV7-9 and TRBJ2-1; 12 bases line up with TRBD2. The germline gives CDR1 SEHNR, CDR2 FQNEAQ (reference sequence). V trimming: 1 base; J trimming: 1 base; junction bases outside the gene matches: 5. CDR3 length equals 18 residues. The CDR3 protein is CASSLVGLAGPSYNEQFF. The DNA for the CDR3 is TGTGCCAGCAGCTTAGTGGGACTAGCGGGCCCTTCCTACAATGAGCAGTTCTTC.

The chain recombines TRBV5-5 with TRBJ1-2, with 12 bases lining up with TRBD1. Trimming cost V 5 bases and J 5 bases; bases outside gene matches: 4. There are 14 residues in the CDR3. In germline, CDR1 is SGHKS, CDR2 YYEKEE (reference sequence). CDR3 bases: TGTGCCAGCAGGCCGGGACAGGGGGCTTATGGCTACACCTTC. Translated, it gives CASRPGQGAYGYTF.

This clone appeared a few times. The rearrangement joins TRBV18 to TRBJ1-1; tentatively, D is TRBD1 (6 bases). Per the germline V gene, CDR1 is KGHSH and CDR2 is LQKENI. There are 11 residues in the CDR3. With 2 bases removed from V and 8 bases from J, the gap between germline ends came to 6 bases. CDR3 protein: CASSPTGEAFF. CDR3 in DNA: TGTGCCAGCTCACCAACAGGGGAAGCTTTCTTT.

This chain uses TRBV4-1 with TRBJ1-4, with 7 nucleotides matching TRBD1. V lost 4 bases, J lost 2 bases, and 4 bases stayed unmatched. The CDR3 spans 15 residues. CDR1 MGHRA and CDR2 YSYEKL come from the germline V gene. This chain's CDR3 is CASSRQGSTNEKLFF. CDR3 nucleotides: TGCGCCAGCAGCCGACAGGGAAGTACTAATGAAAAACTGTTTTTT.

The rearrangement uses TRBV4-2 and TRBJ2-1; TRBD2 matches 11 bases. The CDR3 is 15 amino acids. CDR1 LGHNA and CDR2 YNFKEQ come from the germline V gene. Unmatched junction bases numbered 3, after V lost 3 bases and J lost 5 bases. CDR3 in amino acids: CASSQLLAGDNEQFF. The CDR3 nucleotides are TGTGCCAGCAGCCAGCTACTAGCGGGAGACAATGAGCAGTTCTTC.

V and J are TRBV30 and TRBJ1-1; 9 bases align to TRBD1. V dropped 4 bases and J dropped 4; count of bases not matched to a gene: 10. The CDR3 is 15 residues long. Germline lookup yields CDR1 GTSNPN and CDR2 SVGIG (reference sequence). The DNA of the CDR3 is TGTGCCTGGACCGCGACCGGGACAGGGAGCACTGAAGCTTTCTTT. Translation: CAWTATGTGSTEAFF. Looking up the rest from reference TRBV30 and TRBJ1-1 gives the full variable domain: SQTIHQWPATLVQPVGSPLSLECTVEGTSNPNLYWYRQAAGRGLQLLFYSVGIGQISSEVPQNLSASRPQDRQFILSSKKLLLSDSGFYLCAWTATGTGSTEAFFGQGTRLTVV.

This sequence joins TRBV19 and TRBJ2-5; the D gene is possibly TRBD2 (5 bases). Germline loops: CDR1 LNHDA, CDR2 SQIVND (reference sequence). Trimming cost V 5 bases and J 7 bases, with 17 bases left between them. The CDR3 is made up of 14 amino acids. CDR3 in DNA: TGTGCCAGTAGTCACGGGCCGGGGTCGGGGACCCAGTACTTC. Translated, it gives CASSHGPGSGTQYF.

The rearrangement uses TRBV6-5 and TRBJ2-1, with 10 bases that match TRBD2. Germline CDR1 reads MNHEY; CDR2 reads SVGAGI. The trim removed 6 bases at V and 9 bases at J, leaving 5 bases unmatched. There are 13 residues in the CDR3. Written as DNA, the CDR3 is TGTGCCAGCAGGAAGCGGGAGGGCACTGAGCAGTTCTTC. It specifies CASRKREGTEQFF.

This chain's CDR3 is CASSWGQGGQETQYF. CDR3 nucleotides: TGCGCCAGCAGCTGGGGACAGGGAGGTCAAGAGACCCAGTACTTC. V and J are TRBV5-1 and TRBJ2-5; 9 nucleotides agree with TRBD1. The CDR3 consists of 15 residues. The germline CDR1 and CDR2 sequences are SGHRS and YFSETQ. V lost 3 bases to trimming and J lost 2 bases; unmatched junction nucleotides: 5.

The rearrangement links TRBV5-5 to TRBJ1-5, with 8 nucleotides matching TRBD1. With 4 bases clipped from V and 1 base from J, the junction kept 7 bases outside the gene matches. The CDR3 loop spans 16 amino acids. From germline, CDR1 is SGHKS and CDR2 YYEKEE (reference sequence). CDR3 loop: CASSPYTGGSNQPQHF. The CDR3 region has the DNA TGTGCCAGCAGCCCCTATACAGGGGGGAGCAATCAGCCCCAGCATTTT. The variable domain in full, with the rest retrieved from reference TRBV5-5 and TRBJ1-5, is DAGVTQSPTHLIKTRGQQVTLRCSPISGHKSVSWYQQVLGQGPQFIFQYYEKEERGRGNFPDRFSARQFPNYSSELNVNALLLGDSALYLCASSPYTGGSNQPQHFGDGTRLSIL.

V usage is TRBV6-1 and J usage is TRBJ1-5; weak D call: TRBD1 (5 bases). The germline V gene encodes CDR1 MNHNS and CDR2 SASEGT. The CDR3 is 19 amino acids. The V gene lost 0 bases and the J gene lost 0 bases, with 18 bases spanning the gap. CDR3 sequence reads: CASSEARAGNSYSNQPQHF. The CDR3 bases are TGTGCCAGCAGTGAAGCCAGGGCAGGGAACTCTTATAGCAATCAGCCCCAGCATTTT.

This clone was detected a few times. Other DNA sequences of this sample code for an identical CDR3. The chain combines TRBV7-9 with TRBJ2-7, with D possibly being TRBD1 (6 bases). The CDR3 consists of 13 residues. The V gene's germline CDR1 is SEHNR and CDR2 FQNEAQ (reference sequence). The V end was cut by 5 bases, the J end by 0 bases, with 8 bases between. CDR3: CASSHRDSYEQYF. The CDR3 bases are TGTGCCAGCAGCCACAGGGACTCCTACGAGCAGTACTTC.

The rearrangement joins TRBV9 to TRBJ2-3, with 13 positions matching TRBD2. Germline trimming cut 3 bases from V and 9 bases from J; bases unmatched to any gene: 7. The germline gives CDR1 SGDLS, CDR2 YYNGEE. The CDR3 spans 15 residues. The CDR3 DNA sequence: TGTGCCAGCAGCGCAACCGGGACTAGCGGGGTAACGCAGTATTTT. Residues: CASSATGTSGVTQYF.

This clone was counted only a few times. The rearrangement links TRBV7-9 to TRBJ1-4, with D unresolved. The CDR3 has 16 residues. V lost 2 bases to trimming and J lost 1 base, with 11 bases between them. Per germline, CDR1 SEHNR and CDR2 FQNEAQ (reference sequence). The CDR3 nucleotides read TGTGCCAGCAGCTTATTCCCGAGGAAAACTAATGAAAAACTGTTTTTT. Encoded protein: CASSLFPRKTNEKLFF. Using reference TRBV7-9 and TRBJ1-4 for the parts outside the CDR3, the full variable domain is DTGVSQNPRHKITKRGQNVTFRCDPISEHNRLYWYRQTLGQGPEFLTYFQNEAQLEKSRLLSDRFSAERPKGSFSTLEIQRTEQGDSAMYLCASSLFPRKTNEKLFFGSGTQLSVL.

This clone has just one count. The chain links TRBV7-9 to TRBJ2-3, with 8 bases fitting TRBD1. The CDR3 has 16 amino acids. The ends lost 4 bases at V and 2 bases at J; junction bases unmatched: 8. In germline, CDR1 is SEHNR, CDR2 FQNEAQ (reference sequence). CDR3 region: CASSSADRVYTDTQYF. CDR3 nucleotide sequence: TGTGCCAGCAGCTCCGCGGACAGGGTCTACACAGATACGCAGTATTTT.

This rearrangement joins TRBV5-6 to TRBJ2-1; 8 bases are shared with TRBD2. J was trimmed by 8 bases and V by 0 bases; bases with no gene match: 7. This CDR3 is built from 15 residues. Germline assignment: CDR1 SGHDT and CDR2 YYEEEE. DNA for the CDR3: TGTGCCAGCAGCTTGGGACGGGAGGGGGTCTATGAGCAGTTCTTC. Translated: CASSLGREGVYEQFF.

This clone was observed a single time. The V gene is TRBV6-6, the J gene TRBJ2-7, with D perhaps matching TRBD2 (5 bases). This CDR3 has 14 residues. CDR1 MNHNY and CDR2 SVGAGI come from the germline V gene (reference sequence). The germline V and J ends were trimmed by 2 bases and 5 bases, with 13 bases remaining between them. CDR3 sequence (DNA): TGTGCCAGCAGTTACGGTGGCGGGTCCCACGAGCAGTACTTC. This gives the protein CASSYGGGSHEQYF.

The chain combines TRBV27 with TRBJ2-1, with D tentatively TRBD2 (7 bases). The V end lost 5 bases, the J end lost 3 bases, and 11 bases lay between the germline ends. This CDR3 has 14 amino acids. Germline assignment: CDR1 MNHEY and CDR2 SMNVEV (reference sequence). DNA of the CDR3: TGTGCCAGCAGTACGGGGGGCAACTACAATGAGCAGTTCTTC. It translates to CASSTGGNYNEQFF.

The chain carries TRBV14 and TRBJ2-3, with 9 bases lining up with TRBD1. Looked up from germline, CDR1 is SGHDN and CDR2 is FVKESK. The CDR3 runs to 15 residues. V was pared by 1 base and J by 3 bases, with 2 bases of the junction left unmatched. In nucleotides, the CDR3 is TGTGCCAGCAGCCAAGGCGGGACAGGGACAGATACGCAGTATTTT. Protein sequence: CASSQGGTGTDTQYF.

The V gene is TRBV19, the J gene TRBJ2-3; 13 nucleotides line up with TRBD2. V lost 6 bases and J lost 3; bases outside the gene matches: 18. From germline, CDR1 is LNHDA and CDR2 SQIVND (reference sequence). The CDR3 runs to 20 residues. This chain's CDR3 is CASSPHKAHPGLAGTDTQYF. CDR3 coding DNA: TGTGCCAGTAGCCCACACAAAGCCCACCCGGGACTAGCGGGAACAGATACGCAGTATTTT.

The chain joins TRBV7-2 to TRBJ2-7; the D gene is possibly TRBD1 (6 bases). The V and J ends lost 2 bases and 4 bases respectively, with 15 bases between them. CDR1 is SGHTA, CDR2 FQGNSA, per germline. The CDR3 totals 15 residues. The CDR3 is CASSLPGQTIYEQYF. The CDR3 DNA reads TGTGCCAGCAGCTTACCCGGACAGACTATATACGAGCAGTACTTC. The whole variable domain, filled in from reference TRBV7-2 and TRBJ2-7, reads GAGVSQSPSNKVTEKGKDVELRCDPISGHTALYWYRQSLGQGLEFLIYFQGNSAPDKSGLPSDRFSAERTGGSVSTLTIQRTQQEDSAVYLCASSLPGQTIYEQYFGPGTRLTVT.

The chain combines TRBV11-1 with TRBJ1-1; D remains ambiguous. The germline V gene encodes CDR1 SGHAT and CDR2 FQDESV (reference sequence). Trimming pared 3 bases from V and 0 bases from J, leaving 11 bases between. The CDR3 is 15 amino acids. The DNA of the CDR3 is TGTGCCAGCAGCTTCCACAGCTCTATGAACACTGAAGCTTTCTTT. Encoded protein: CASSFHSSMNTEAFF.

J is TRBJ1-1 and V is TRBV5-6; 8 bases are a match to TRBD1. Unmatched junction bases numbered 8, after V lost 0 bases and J lost 1 base. CDR1 SGHDT and CDR2 YYEEEE come from the germline V gene. CDR3 size: 17 residues. CDR3 sequence reads: CASSLVPARGRNTEAFF. CDR3 DNA: TGTGCCAGCAGCTTGGTGCCCGCCAGGGGGCGGAACACTGAAGCTTTCTTT.

The chain employs TRBV15 and TRBJ2-4; no clear D gene. From germline, CDR1 is LNHNV and CDR2 YYDKDF (reference sequence). V lost 1 base to trimming and J lost 0 bases, with 10 bases between them. There are 16 residues in the CDR3. The CDR3 protein is CATSRVPSLAKNIQYF. Here the CDR3 DNA reads TGTGCCACCAGCAGAGTCCCTAGTCTAGCCAAAAACATTCAGTACTTC.

This clone was counted only a few times. The rearrangement links TRBV4-1 to TRBJ1-1; 7 nucleotides agree with TRBD1. Unmatched junction bases numbered 7, after V lost 1 base and J lost 5 bases. The length of the CDR3 is 15 residues. Germline CDR1 is MGHRA and CDR2 is YSYEKL. CDR3 in amino acids: CASSQGQGPFTEAFF. DNA of the CDR3: TGCGCCAGCAGCCAAGGACAGGGCCCATTTACTGAAGCTTTCTTT.

The sample holds a few counts of this clone. The chain has TRBV28 and TRBJ1-1, with D uncertain. Trimming removed 5 bases at V and 0 bases at J, with 13 bases between. Germline V CDR1 and CDR2: MDHEN, SYDVKM. This CDR3 region has 15 residues. In DNA form, the CDR3 reads TGTGCCAGCAGTCCCCGGAGGGAAGTGAACACTGAAGCTTTCTTT. It translates to CASSPRREVNTEAFF.